A single sample is the source of the 10 T cell receptor beta chains below, sequenced in a study of blood T cell repertoires in COVID-19. The assay was immunoSEQ multiplex PCR, and TCRdb's table has in-frame clones only and misses some. The sample records 130,000 or so clones, approximately 90% being singletons. Specimen: peripheral blood. These receptors originate from a man over 45 with active or convalescent COVID-19.

This chain connects TRBV12-3 or TRBV12-4 to TRBJ2-1; perhaps TRBD1 as D (6 bases). The V and J ends lost 8 bases and 6 bases respectively, with 11 bases between them. The CDR3 loop spans 12 amino acids. CDR3 sequence: CASHRAGNEQFF. CDR3 nucleotides: TGTGCCAGCCACAGGGCGGGCAATGAGCAGTTCTTC.

This chain links TRBV6-2 or TRBV6-3 with TRBJ2-7; D not certain. This CDR3 has 13 residues. Germline values: CDR1 MNHEY, CDR2 SVGEGT. V was trimmed by 4 bases and J by 5 bases, leaving 12 bases between them. CDR3 amino acids: CASSSTPNHEQYF. Written as DNA, the CDR3 is TGTGCCAGCAGTTCAACACCGAACCACGAGCAGTACTTC.

The chain couples TRBV6-1 to TRBJ1-2, with no clear D. Between the trimmed V and J ends, which lost 1 base and 0 bases, there was a span of 18 bases. The length of the CDR3 is 18 residues. Per germline, CDR1 MNHNS and CDR2 SASEGT. The CDR3 region has the DNA TGTGCCAGCAGTGAAGGGGGAGGTTCCACACCAGCTAACTATGGCTACACCTTC. Its translation: CASSEGGGSTPANYGYTF.

The CDR3 sequence is CASRKDRAGNQPQHF. The CDR3 nucleotides read TGTGCCAGCAGGAAGGACAGGGCCGGCAATCAGCCCCAGCATTTT. The chain couples TRBV28 to TRBJ1-5, with TRBD1 matching 8 bases. Trimming cost V 6 bases and J 2 bases; bases outside gene matches: 6. The CDR3 totals 15 residues. Germline values: CDR1 MDHEN, CDR2 SYDVKM.

This clone was seen just once. The V gene is TRBV28, the J gene TRBJ2-1, with 11 bases identical to TRBD2. The CDR3 spans 16 residues. Losses at the gene ends were 5 bases for V and 4 bases for J; bases not matched to a gene: 7. Germline CDR1 reads MDHEN; CDR2 reads SYDVKM. The CDR3 DNA follows: TGTGCCAGCAGTCAGGGACTAGCGGAGCGTTACAATGAGCAGTTCTTC. This codes for CASSQGLAERYNEQFF.

V gene TRBV14 combines with J gene TRBJ2-3, with a weak D call TRBD2 (6 bases). The CDR3 loop spans 15 amino acids. V lost 1 base, J lost 0 bases, and 8 bases lay in between. Germline loops: CDR1 SGHDN, CDR2 FVKESK. The DNA for the CDR3 is TGTGCCAGCAGCCAAGTGGCGGGGAGCACAGATACGCAGTATTTT. This translates into CASSQVAGSTDTQYF.

The chain's CDR3 is CASTPTGGPAGEQFF. As DNA, the CDR3 is TGTGCCAGCACCCCCACCGGGGGGCCGGCCGGCGAGCAGTTCTTC. This chain uses TRBV7-2 with TRBJ2-1, with TRBD2 as a possible D gene (7 bases). Germline V gene lookup returns CDR1 SGHTA and CDR2 FQGNSA. This CDR3 has 15 amino acids. V lost 7 bases and J 10 bases, leaving 23 bases between the germline ends. Full variable domain (remainder filled in from reference TRBV7-2 and TRBJ2-1): GAGVSQSPSNKVTEKGKDVELRCDPISGHTALYWYRQSLGQGLEFLIYFQGNSAPDKSGLPSDRFSAERTGGSVSTLTIQRTQQEDSAVYLCASTPTGGPAGEQFFGPGTRLTVL.

This rearrangement joins TRBV3-1 (or the pseudogene TRBV3-2) to TRBJ1-4, with TRBD1 identical over 8 bases. Trimming at V came to 4 bases and at J to 7 bases, leaving 2 bases not matched to a gene. CDR3 length: 13 residues. Germline CDR1 LGHDT, CDR2 YNNKEL (reference sequence). CDR3 bases: TGTGCCAGCAGCCCAGGGGGCGGTGAAAAACTGTTTTTT. As protein: CASSPGGGEKLFF.

J is TRBJ2-5 and V is TRBV7-2, with 7 positions matching TRBD1. Germline assignment: CDR1 SGHTA and CDR2 FQGNSA. Trimming took 5 bases from V and 3 from J; bases not matched to a gene: 9. CDR3 size: 15 residues. The CDR3 here is CASSPYPGGEETQYF. The CDR3 DNA follows: TGTGCCAGCAGCCCATACCCAGGGGGTGAAGAGACCCAGTACTTC. The variable domain in full, completed from reference TRBV7-2 and TRBJ2-5, reads GAGVSQSPSNKVTEKGKDVELRCDPISGHTALYWYRQSLGQGLEFLIYFQGNSAPDKSGLPSDRFSAERTGGSVSTLTIQRTQQEDSAVYLCASSPYPGGEETQYFGPGTRLLVL.

This CDR3 is CATQREDLAYEQYF. CDR3 DNA: TGTGCCACCCAGAGGGAAGATCTGGCGTACGAGCAGTACTTC. The rearrangement links TRBV28 to TRBJ2-7, with TRBD2 as a possible D gene (5 bases). Germline assignment: CDR1 MDHEN and CDR2 SYDVKM. The CDR3 sequence is 14 residues long. The V end lost 10 bases, the J end lost 4 bases, and 20 bases lay between the germline ends.